The clone carrying this T cell receptor (beta chain) was seen a single time. This entry belongs to a study of cytomegalovirus exposure and HLA in healthy donors. The ends lost 3 bases at V and 7 bases at J; junction bases unmatched: 1. The CDR3 is made up of 12 amino acids. In germline, CDR1 is SGHVS, CDR2 FQNEAQ. The assay was immunoSEQ multiplex PCR, and TCRdb's table has in-frame clones only and misses some. Of around 200,000 clones detected, around 90% appear once; the ten largest clones hold roughly 3%. The clonotype was recovered from a woman younger than 35 in good health and CMV-seronegative. This chain connects TRBV7-8 to TRBJ2-7; TRBD2 agrees at 9 bases. The sample was PBMCs. This CDR3 is CASSLAGGEQYF. As DNA, the CDR3 is TGTGCCAGCAGCTTGGCGGGGGGGGAGCAGTACTTC.